This TCR beta chain was identified during a study of shared clonotypes between healthy human individuals. Using immunoSEQ multiplex PCR, the repertoire was profiled, and TCRdb retains in-frame clones only, with some absent. The table records about 590,000 clones, about 95% of them present only once. Naivety among CD8 cells was defined by CD45RO negativity and positive CCR7 selection, thereby excluding terminally differentiated effector memory CD45RA+ cells. Donors, without exception, were Caucasian adults residing in Nashville, Tennessee. The study's findings and limits: A reduction in generation probabilities was seen for non-shared clonotypes relative to those shared by all four donors. Estimated richness was generally greater in naive than memory subsets.

A word on this clone: The antigen is undetermined. Other DNA sequences of this sample code for an identical CDR3.

CDR3 size: 13 residues. V was clipped by 4 bases and J by 2 bases, with 8 bases between them. Germline assignment: CDR1 MNHEY and CDR2 SVGAGI. V usage is TRBV6-5 and J usage is TRBJ1-1, with no clear D. The sample comprised naive CD8+ T cells sorted from blood. This TCR was sampled from a woman in her 30s in good health. As DNA, the CDR3 is TGTGCCAGCAGTTTCGAGGATAACACTGAAGCTTTCTTT. This encodes CASSFEDNTEAFF.